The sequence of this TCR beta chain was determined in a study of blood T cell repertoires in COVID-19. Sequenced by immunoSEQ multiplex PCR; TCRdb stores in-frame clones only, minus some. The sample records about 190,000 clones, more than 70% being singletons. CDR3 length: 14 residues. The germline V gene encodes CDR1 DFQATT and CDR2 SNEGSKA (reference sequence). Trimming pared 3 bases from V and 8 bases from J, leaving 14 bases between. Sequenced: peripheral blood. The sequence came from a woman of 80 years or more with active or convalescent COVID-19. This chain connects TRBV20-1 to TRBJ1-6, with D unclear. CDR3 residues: CSASRDPGDSPLHF. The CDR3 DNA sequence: TGCAGTGCTAGTCGCGACCCCGGGGATTCACCCCTCCACTTT.